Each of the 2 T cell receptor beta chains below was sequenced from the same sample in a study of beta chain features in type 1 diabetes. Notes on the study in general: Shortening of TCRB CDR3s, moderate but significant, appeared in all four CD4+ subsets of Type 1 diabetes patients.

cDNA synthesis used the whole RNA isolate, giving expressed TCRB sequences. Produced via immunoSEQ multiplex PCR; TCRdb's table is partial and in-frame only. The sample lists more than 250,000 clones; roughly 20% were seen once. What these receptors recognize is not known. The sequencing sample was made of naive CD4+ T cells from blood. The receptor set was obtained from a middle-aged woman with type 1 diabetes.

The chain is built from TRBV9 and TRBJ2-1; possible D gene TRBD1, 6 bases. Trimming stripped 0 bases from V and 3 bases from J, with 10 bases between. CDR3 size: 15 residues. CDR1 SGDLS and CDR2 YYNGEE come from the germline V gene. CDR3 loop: CASSVGTVVYNEQFF. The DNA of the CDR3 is TGTGCCAGCAGCGTAGGGACAGTCGTCTACAATGAGCAGTTCTTC. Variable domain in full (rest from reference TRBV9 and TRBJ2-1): DSGVTQTPKHLITATGQRVTLRCSPRSGDLSVYWYQQSLDQGLQFLIQYYNGEERAKGNILERFSAQQFPDLHSELNLSSLELGDSALYFCASSVGTVVYNEQFFGPGTRLTVL.

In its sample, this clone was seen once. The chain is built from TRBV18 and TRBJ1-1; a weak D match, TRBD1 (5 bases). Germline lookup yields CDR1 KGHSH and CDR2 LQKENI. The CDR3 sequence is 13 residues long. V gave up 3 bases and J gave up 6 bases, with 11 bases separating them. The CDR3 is CASSPGGGAEAFF. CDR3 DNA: TGTGCCAGCTCACCCGGGGGAGGGGCTGAAGCTTTCTTT.